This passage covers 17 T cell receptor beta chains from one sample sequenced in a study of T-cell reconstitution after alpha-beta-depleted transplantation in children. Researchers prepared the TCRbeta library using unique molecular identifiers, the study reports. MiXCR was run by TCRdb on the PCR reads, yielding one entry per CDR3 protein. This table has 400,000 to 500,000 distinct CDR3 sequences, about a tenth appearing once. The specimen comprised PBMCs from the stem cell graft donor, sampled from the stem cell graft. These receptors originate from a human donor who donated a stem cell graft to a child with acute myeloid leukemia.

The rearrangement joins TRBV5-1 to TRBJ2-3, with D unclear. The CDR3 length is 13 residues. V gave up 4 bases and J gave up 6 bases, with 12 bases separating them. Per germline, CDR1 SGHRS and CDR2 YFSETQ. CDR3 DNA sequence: TGCGCCAGCAGCCCGGACGACCCGGATACGCAGTATTTT. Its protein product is CASSPDDPDTQYF.

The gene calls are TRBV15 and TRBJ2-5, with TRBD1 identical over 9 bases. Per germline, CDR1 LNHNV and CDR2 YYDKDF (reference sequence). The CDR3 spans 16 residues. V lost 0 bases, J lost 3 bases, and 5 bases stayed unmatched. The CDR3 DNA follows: TGTGCCACCAGCAGAGACGAGGGACAGGGTGAAGAGACCCAGTACTTC. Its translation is CATSRDEGQGEETQYF.

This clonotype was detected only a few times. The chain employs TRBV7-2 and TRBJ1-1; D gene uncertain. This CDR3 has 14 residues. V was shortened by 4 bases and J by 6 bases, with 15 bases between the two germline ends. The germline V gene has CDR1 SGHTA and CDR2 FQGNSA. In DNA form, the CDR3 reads TGTGCCAGCAGCTCCCCGGGAGGAAGTCCTGAAGCTTTCTTT. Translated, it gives CASSSPGGSPEAFF.

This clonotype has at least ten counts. The CDR3: CASSPRAEETQYF. The CDR3 DNA sequence: TGTGCCAGCAGCCCGAGGGCAGAAGAGACCCAGTACTTC. The chain joins TRBV5-4 to TRBJ2-5, with a weak D call TRBD2 (5 bases). The V end was cut by 4 bases, the J end by 3 bases, with 10 bases between. The CDR3 is 13 amino acids. Germline assignment: CDR1 SGHNT and CDR2 YYREEE (reference sequence).

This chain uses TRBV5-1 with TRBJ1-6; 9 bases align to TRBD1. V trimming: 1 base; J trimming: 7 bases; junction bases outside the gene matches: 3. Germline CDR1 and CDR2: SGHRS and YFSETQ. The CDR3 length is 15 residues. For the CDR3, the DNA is TGCGCCAGCAGCTTGTCCGGGACAGGGAATTCACCCCTCCACTTT. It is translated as CASSLSGTGNSPLHF. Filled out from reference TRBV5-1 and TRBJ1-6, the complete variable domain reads KAGVTQTPRYLIKTRGQQVTLSCSPISGHRSVSWYQQTPGQGLQFLFEYFSETQRNKGNFPGRFSGRQFSNSRSEMNVSTLELGDSALYLCASSLSGTGNSPLHFGNGTRLTVT.

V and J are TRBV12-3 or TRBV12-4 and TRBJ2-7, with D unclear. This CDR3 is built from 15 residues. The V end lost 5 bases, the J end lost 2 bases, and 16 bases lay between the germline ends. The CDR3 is CASSPPAAVTYEQYF. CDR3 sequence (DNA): TGTGCCAGCAGTCCCCCGGCAGCCGTAACCTACGAGCAGTACTTC.

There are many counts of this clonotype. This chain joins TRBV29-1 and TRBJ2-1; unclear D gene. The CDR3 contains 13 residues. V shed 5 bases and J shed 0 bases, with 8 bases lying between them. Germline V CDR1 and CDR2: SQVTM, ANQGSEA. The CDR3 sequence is CSVLTDSYNEQFF. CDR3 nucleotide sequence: TGCAGCGTTCTTACCGACTCCTACAATGAGCAGTTCTTC.

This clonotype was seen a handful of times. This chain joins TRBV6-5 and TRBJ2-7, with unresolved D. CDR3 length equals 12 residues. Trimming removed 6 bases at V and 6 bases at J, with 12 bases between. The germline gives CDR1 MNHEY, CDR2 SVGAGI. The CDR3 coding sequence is TGTGCCAGCAGAAATAGTCGGTTCGAGCAGTACGTC. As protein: CASRNSRFEQYV.

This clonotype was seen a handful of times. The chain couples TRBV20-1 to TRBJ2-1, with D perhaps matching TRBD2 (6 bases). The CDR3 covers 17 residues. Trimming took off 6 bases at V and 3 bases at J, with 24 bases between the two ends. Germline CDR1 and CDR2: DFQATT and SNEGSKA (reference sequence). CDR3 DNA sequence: TGCAGTGCGAATGACTACGGCGGGAAGGCCCTCTACAATGAGCAGTTCTTC. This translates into CSANDYGGKALYNEQFF.

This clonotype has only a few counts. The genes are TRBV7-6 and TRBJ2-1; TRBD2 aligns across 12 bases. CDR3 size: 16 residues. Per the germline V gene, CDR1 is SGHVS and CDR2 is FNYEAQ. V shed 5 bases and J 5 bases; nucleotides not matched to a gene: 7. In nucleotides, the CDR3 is TGTGCCAGCAGCCAAAGGGCTAGCGGGGGGGACAATGAGCAGTTCTTC. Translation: CASSQRASGGDNEQFF.

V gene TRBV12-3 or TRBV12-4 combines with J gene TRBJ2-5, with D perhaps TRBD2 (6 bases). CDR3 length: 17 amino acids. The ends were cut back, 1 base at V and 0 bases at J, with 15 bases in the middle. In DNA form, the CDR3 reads TGTGCCAGCAGTTTAGGAGGGGATGGGACTTACCAAGAGACCCAGTACTTC. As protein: CASSLGGDGTYQETQYF.

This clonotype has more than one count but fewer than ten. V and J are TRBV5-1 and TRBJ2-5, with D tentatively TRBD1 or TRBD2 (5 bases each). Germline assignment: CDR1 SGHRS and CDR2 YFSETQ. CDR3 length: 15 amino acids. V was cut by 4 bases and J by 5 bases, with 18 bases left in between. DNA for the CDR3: TGCGCCAGCAGCCCCGATCCCAGGGACGGCGAGACCCAGTACTTC. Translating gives CASSPDPRDGETQYF.

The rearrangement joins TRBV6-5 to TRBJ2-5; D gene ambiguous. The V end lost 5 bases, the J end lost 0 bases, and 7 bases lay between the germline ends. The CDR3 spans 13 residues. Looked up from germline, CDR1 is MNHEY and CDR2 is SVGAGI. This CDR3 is CASSHLDQETQYF. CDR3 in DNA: TGTGCCAGCAGTCACCTGGACCAAGAGACCCAGTACTTC.

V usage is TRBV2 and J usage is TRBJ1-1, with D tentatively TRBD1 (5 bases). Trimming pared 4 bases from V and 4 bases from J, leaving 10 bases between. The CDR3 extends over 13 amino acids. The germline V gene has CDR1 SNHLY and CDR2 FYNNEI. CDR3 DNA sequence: TGTGCCAGCAGTGGGAGGGGACTCACTGAAGCTTTCTTT. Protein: CASSGRGLTEAFF. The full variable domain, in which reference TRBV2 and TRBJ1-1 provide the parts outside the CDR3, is EPEVTQTPSHQVTQMGQEVILRCVPISNHLYFYWYRQILGQKVEFLVSFYNNEISEKSEIFDDQFSVERPDGSNFTLKIRSTKLEDSAMYFCASSGRGLTEAFFGQGTRLTVV.

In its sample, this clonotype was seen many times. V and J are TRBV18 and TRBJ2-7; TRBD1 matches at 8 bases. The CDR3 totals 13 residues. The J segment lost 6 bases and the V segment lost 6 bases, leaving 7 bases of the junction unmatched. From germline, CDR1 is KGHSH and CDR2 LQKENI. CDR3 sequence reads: CASSRGGTGEQYV. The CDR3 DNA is TGTGCCAGCTCCCGGGGCGGGACAGGCGAGCAGTACGTC.

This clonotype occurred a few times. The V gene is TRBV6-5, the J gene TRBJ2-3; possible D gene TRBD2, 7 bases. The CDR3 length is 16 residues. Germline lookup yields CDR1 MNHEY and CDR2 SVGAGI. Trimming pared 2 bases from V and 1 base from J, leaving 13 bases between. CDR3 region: CASSYGGGLGTDTQYF. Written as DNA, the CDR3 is TGTGCCAGCAGTTACGGCGGGGGCCTCGGCACAGATACGCAGTATTTT.

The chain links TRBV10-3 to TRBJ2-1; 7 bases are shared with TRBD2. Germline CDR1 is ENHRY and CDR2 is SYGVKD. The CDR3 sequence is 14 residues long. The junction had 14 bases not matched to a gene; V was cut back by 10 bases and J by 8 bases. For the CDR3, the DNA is TGTGCCAACAAGGGAGGGCCGCTTTCGGATGAGCAGTTCTTC. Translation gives CANKGGPLSDEQFF.